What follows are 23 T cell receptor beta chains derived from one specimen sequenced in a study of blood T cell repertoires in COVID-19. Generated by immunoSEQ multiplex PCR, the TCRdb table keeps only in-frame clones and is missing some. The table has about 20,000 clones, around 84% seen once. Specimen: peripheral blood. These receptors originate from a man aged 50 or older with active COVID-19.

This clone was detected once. In DNA form, the CDR3 reads TGTGCCTGGAGAGAGACCGGGACAAGGAGCTCCTACAATGAGCAGTTCTTC. It codes for CAWRETGTRSSYNEQFF. The genes are TRBV30 and TRBJ2-1, with a possible D match to TRBD1 (6 bases). Germline lookup yields CDR1 GTSNPN and CDR2 SVGIG (reference sequence). This CDR3 has 17 amino acids. Deletions cut 3 bases from V and 0 bases from J, with 18 bases between.

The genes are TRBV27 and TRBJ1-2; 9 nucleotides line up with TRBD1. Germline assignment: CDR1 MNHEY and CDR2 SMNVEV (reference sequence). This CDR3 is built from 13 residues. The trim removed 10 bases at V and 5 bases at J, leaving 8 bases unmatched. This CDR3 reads CANGQGRPYGYTF. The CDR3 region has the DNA TGTGCCAACGGACAGGGGAGACCGTATGGCTACACCTTC.

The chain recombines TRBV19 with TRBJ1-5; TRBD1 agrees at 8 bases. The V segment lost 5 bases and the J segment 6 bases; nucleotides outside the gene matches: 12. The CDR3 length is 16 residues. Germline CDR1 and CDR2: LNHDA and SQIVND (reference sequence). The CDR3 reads CASSGRQGSLGQPQHF. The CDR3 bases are TGTGCCAGTAGTGGTCGACAGGGGTCCCTCGGTCAGCCCCAGCATTTT.

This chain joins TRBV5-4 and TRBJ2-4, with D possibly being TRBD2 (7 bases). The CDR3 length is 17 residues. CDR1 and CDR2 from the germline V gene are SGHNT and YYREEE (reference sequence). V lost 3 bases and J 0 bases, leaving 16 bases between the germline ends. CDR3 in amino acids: CASSYSLGGRAKNIQYF. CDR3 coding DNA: TGTGCCAGCAGCTACAGTCTGGGGGGGCGAGCCAAAAACATTCAGTACTTC.

The CDR3 sequence: CASTPTGTGELFF. Here the CDR3 DNA reads TGTGCCAGCACCCCGACAGGGACCGGGGAGCTGTTTTTT. The chain recombines TRBV2 with TRBJ2-2; 7 bases agree with TRBD1. The CDR3 runs 13 residues. Looked up from germline, CDR1 is SNHLY and CDR2 is FYNNEI. Trimming took 7 bases from V and 5 from J; bases not matched to a gene: 4.

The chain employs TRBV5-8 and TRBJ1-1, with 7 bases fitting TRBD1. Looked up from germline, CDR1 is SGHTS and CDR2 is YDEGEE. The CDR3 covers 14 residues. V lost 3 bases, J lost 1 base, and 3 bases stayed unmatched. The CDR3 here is CASSWDSGNTEAFF. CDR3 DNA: TGTGCCAGCAGCTGGGACAGTGGGAACACTGAAGCTTTCTTT.

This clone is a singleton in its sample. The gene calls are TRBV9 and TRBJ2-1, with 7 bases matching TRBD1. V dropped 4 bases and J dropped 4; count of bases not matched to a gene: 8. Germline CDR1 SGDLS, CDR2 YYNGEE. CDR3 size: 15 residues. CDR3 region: CASSTTTGSYNEQFF. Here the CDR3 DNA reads TGTGCCAGCAGCACCACGACAGGGAGTTACAATGAGCAGTTCTTC.

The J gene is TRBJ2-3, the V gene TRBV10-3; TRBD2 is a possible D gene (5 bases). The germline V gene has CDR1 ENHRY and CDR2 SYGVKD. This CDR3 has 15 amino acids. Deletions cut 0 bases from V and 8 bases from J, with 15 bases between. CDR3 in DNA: TGTGCCATCAGTGAGTCGAGGCTAGCTGAGGTTACGCAGTATTTT. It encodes CAISESRLAEVTQYF.

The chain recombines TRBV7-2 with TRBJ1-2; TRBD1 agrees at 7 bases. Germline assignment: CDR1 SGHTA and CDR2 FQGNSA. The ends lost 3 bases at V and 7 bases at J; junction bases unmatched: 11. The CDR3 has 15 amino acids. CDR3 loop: CASSLDIAGGRGYTF. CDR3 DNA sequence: TGTGCCAGCAGCTTGGATATCGCAGGGGGACGTGGCTACACCTTC.

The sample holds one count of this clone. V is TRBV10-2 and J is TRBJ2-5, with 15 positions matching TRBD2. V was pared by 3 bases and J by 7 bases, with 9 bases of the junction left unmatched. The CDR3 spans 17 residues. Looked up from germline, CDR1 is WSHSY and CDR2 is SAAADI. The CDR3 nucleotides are TGCGCCAGCAGTGAAGCCGGGACTAGCGGGGGGCTAGGGACCCAGTACTTC. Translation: CASSEAGTSGGLGTQYF.

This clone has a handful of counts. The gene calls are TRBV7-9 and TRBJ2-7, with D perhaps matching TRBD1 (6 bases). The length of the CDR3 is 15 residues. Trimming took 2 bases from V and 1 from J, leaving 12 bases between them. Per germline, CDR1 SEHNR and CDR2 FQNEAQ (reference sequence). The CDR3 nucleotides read TGTGCCAGCAGCTTATTGACGGGACAATCCTACGAGCAGTACTTC. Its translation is CASSLLTGQSYEQYF.

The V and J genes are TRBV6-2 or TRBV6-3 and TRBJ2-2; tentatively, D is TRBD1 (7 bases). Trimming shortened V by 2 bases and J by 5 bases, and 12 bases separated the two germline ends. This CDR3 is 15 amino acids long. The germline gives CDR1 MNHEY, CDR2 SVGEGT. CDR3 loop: CASSYSRGETGELFF. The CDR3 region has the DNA TGTGCCAGCAGTTACAGCAGGGGGGAAACCGGGGAGCTGTTTTTT.

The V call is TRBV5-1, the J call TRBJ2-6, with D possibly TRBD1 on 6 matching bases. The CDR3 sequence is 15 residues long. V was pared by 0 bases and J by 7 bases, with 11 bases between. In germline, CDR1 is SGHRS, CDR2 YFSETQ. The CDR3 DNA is TGCGCCAGCAGCTTGGGCCAGGGGAGAGCCAACGTCCTGACTTTC. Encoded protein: CASSLGQGRANVLTF.

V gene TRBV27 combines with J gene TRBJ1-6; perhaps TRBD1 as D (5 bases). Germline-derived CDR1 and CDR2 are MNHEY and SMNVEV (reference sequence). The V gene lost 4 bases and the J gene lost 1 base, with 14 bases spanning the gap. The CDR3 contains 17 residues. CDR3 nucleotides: TGTGCCAGCAGTTCCTACCTCCGGGGGTCCTATAATTCACCCCTCCACTTT. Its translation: CASSSYLRGSYNSPLHF.

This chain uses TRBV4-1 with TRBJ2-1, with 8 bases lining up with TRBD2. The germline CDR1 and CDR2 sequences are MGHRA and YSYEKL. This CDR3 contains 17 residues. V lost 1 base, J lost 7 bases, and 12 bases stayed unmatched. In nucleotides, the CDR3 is TGCGCCAGCAGCCAAGGACCGGGGGGGCTCCGAGGGAATGAGCAGTTCTTC. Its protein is CASSQGPGGLRGNEQFF.

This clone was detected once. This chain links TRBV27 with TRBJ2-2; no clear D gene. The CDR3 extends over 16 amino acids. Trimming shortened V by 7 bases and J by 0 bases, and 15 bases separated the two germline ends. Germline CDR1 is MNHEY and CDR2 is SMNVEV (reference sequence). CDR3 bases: TGTGCCAGCATTCTATTCGAGAAGTCGAACACCGGGGAGCTGTTTTTT. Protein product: CASILFEKSNTGELFF.

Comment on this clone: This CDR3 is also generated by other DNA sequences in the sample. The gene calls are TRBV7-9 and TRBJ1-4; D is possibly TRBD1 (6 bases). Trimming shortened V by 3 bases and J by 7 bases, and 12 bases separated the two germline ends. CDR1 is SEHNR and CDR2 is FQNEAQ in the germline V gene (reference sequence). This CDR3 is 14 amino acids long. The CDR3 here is CASSFRDTLEKLFF. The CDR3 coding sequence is TGTGCCAGCAGCTTTCGGGACACCCTTGAAAAACTGTTTTTT.

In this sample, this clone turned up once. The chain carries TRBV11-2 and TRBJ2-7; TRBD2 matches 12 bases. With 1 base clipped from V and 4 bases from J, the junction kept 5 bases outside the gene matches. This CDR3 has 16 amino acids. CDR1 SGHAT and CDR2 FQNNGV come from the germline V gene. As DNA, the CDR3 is TGTGCCAGCAGCTTAGGCCAGACTAGCGGGGGTTACGAGCAGTACTTC. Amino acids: CASSLGQTSGGYEQYF.

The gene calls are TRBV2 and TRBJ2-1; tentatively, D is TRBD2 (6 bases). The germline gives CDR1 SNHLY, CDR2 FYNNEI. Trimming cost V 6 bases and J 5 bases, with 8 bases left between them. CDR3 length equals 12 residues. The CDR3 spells CASRGEDNEQFF. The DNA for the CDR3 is TGTGCCAGCAGGGGGGAGGACAATGAGCAGTTCTTC.

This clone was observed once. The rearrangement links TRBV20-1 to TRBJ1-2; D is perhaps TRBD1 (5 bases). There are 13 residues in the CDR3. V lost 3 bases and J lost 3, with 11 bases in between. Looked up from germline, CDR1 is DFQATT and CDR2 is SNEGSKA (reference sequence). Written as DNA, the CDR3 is TGCAGTGCTAGTTCCACGGGGGACTATGGCTACACCTTC. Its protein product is CSASSTGDYGYTF.

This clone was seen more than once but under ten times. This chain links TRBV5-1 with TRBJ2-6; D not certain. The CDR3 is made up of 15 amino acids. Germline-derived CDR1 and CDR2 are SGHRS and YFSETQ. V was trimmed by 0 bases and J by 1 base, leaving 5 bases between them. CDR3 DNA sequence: TGCGCCAGCAGCTTGGAACAGTCTGGGGCCAACGTCCTGACTTTC. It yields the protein CASSLEQSGANVLTF.

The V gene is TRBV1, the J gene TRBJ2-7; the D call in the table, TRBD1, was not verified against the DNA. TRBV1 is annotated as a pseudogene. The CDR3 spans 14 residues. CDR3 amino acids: CTSSKEGTVYEQYF. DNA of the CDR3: TGCACCAGCAGCAAAGAAGGGACAGTGTACGAGCAGTACTTC.

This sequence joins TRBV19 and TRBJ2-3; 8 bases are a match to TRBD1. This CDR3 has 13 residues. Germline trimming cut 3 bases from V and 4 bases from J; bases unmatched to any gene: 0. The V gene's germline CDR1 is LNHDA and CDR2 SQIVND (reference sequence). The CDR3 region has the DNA TGTGCCAGTAGTATGACAGGGGCAGATACGCAGTATTTT. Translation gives CASSMTGADTQYF.